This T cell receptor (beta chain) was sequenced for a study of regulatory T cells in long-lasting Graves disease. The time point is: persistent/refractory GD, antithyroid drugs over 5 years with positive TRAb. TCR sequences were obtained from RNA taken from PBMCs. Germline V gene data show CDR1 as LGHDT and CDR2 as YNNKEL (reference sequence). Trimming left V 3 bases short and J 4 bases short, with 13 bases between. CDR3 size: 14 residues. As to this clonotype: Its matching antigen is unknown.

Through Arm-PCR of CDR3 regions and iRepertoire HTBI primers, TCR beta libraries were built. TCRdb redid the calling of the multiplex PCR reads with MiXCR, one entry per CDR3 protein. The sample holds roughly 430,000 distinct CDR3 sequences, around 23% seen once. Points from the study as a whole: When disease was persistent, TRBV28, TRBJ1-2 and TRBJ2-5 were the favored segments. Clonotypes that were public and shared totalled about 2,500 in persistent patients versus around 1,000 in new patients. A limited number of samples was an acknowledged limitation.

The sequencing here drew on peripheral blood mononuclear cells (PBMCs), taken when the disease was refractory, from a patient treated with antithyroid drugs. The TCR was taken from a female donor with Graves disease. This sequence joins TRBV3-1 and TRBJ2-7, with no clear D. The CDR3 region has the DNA TGTGCCAGCAGCCAGGGGTTCCGATCGTACGAGCAGTACTTC. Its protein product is CASSQGFRSYEQYF.